The T cell receptor (beta chain) under discussion was sequenced for a study of blood T cell repertoires in COVID-19. Whole-study context: Acute and convalescent COVID-19 samples came from the United States, Italy and Spain.

There are 14 residues in the CDR3. CDR1 and CDR2 (germline): SGHTA, FQGTGA. Trimming stripped 0 bases from V and 4 bases from J, with 8 bases between. Libraries were prepared by immunoSEQ multiplex PCR; TCRdb keeps only in-frame clonotypes and omits some of them. The data hold 250,000 to 350,000 clones, with less than 85% observed a single time. Enrolled through a virtual design, the participants were between roughly 18 and 95 years of age and came from under 25 US areas. What the recovered Cohort 3 donors had was two negative PCRs, clearance, or symptom resolution. Sequenced: PBMCs or T cells enriched from blood (not recorded which). This chain links TRBV7-3 with TRBJ2-3, with D possibly matching TRBD2 (7 bases). This clonotype was obtained from a woman between 45 and 65 years old who had recovered from COVID-19. Written as DNA, the CDR3 is TGTGCCAGCAGCTTAACCGGGGGGCCAGATACGCAGTATTTT. As protein: CASSLTGGPDTQYF.